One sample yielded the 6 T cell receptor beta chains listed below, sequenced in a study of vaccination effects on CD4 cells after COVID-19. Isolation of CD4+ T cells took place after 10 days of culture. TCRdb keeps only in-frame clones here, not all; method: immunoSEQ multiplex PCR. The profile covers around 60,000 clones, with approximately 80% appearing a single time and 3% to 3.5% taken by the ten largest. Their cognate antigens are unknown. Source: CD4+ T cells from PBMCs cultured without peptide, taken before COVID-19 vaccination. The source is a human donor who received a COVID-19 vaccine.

The CDR3 DNA reads TGTGCCAGCAGCTTGGGTTGGAGCGGCGAGCAGTACGTC. This sequence encodes CASSLGWSGEQYV. The chain has TRBV5-8 and TRBJ2-7; D perhaps matches TRBD2 (5 bases). Germline V gene lookup returns CDR1 SGHTS and CDR2 YDEGEE. V gave up 0 bases and J gave up 6 bases, with 10 bases separating them. The CDR3 runs to 13 residues.

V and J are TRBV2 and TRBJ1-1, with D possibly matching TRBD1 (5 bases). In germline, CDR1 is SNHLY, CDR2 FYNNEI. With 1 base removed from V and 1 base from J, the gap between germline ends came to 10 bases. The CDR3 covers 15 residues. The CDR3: CASSEELGGNTEAFF. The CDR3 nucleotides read TGTGCCAGCAGTGAAGAACTGGGGGGGAACACTGAAGCTTTCTTT.

CDR3 sequence (DNA): TGTGCCAGCAGGACGGTGGGGGCAACTAATGAAAAACTGTTTTTT. Translating it yields CASRTVGATNEKLFF. The chain employs TRBV28 and TRBJ1-4; tentatively, D is TRBD1 (5 bases). V was pared by 6 bases and J by 0 bases, with 11 bases between. The length of the CDR3 is 15 residues. CDR1 is MDHEN and CDR2 is SYDVKM in the germline V gene.

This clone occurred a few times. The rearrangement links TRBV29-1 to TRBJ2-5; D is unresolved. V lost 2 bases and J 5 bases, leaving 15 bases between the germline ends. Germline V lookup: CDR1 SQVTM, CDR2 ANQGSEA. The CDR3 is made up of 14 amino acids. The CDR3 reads CSVERLGLGETQYF. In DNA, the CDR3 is TGCAGCGTTGAACGCTTAGGGCTGGGGGAGACCCAGTACTTC.

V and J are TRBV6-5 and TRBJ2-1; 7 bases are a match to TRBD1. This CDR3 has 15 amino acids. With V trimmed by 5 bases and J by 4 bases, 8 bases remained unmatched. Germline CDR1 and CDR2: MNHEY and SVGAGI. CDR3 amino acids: CASSRTGGWYNEQFF. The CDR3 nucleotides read TGTGCCAGCAGTCGGACAGGTGGTTGGTACAATGAGCAGTTCTTC.

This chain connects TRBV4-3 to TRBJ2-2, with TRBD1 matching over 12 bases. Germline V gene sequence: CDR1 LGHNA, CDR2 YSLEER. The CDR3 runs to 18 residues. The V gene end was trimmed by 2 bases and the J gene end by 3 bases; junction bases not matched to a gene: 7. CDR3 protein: CASSQIRDRGLDTGELFF. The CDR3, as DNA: TGCGCCAGCAGCCAAATCCGGGACAGGGGGCTTGACACCGGGGAGCTGTTTTTT.